This T cell receptor beta chain came from a study of CXCR3-negative and CXCR3-positive naive CD8 T cells. Across the study: TRB reads totalled about 140 million, about 1.5 +/- 0.3 million per library.

The length of the CDR3 is 16 residues. CDR1 is LGHDT, CDR2 YNNKEL, per germline (reference sequence). Libraries of TRB cDNA were made by 5' RACE and carried UMIs. One entry per CDR3 protein, without DNA, is what TCRdb gives after re-calling the 5' RACE reads. The table for this sample gives 130,000 to 150,000 distinct CDR3 sequences. As for this clonotype: Its target is not known.

Study conclusions and caveats: For CXCR3-positive naive cells, TRB CDR3s were more hydrophobic than those of CXCR3-negative naive cells.

The chain employs TRBV3-1 and TRBJ2-7; checking the TCRdb D call of TRBD1 is not possible without DNA. Sequenced input: naive CXCR3+ CD8+ T cells from blood. Subset of the sample: CD45RO-CCR7+CD27+CD95- naive CD8+ T cells expressing CXCR3 (TNR3+). This sequence originates from a human donor in good health. Some clones in this sample may be carry-over from other donors' samples. This CDR3 is CASSQDWGSGSYEQYF.